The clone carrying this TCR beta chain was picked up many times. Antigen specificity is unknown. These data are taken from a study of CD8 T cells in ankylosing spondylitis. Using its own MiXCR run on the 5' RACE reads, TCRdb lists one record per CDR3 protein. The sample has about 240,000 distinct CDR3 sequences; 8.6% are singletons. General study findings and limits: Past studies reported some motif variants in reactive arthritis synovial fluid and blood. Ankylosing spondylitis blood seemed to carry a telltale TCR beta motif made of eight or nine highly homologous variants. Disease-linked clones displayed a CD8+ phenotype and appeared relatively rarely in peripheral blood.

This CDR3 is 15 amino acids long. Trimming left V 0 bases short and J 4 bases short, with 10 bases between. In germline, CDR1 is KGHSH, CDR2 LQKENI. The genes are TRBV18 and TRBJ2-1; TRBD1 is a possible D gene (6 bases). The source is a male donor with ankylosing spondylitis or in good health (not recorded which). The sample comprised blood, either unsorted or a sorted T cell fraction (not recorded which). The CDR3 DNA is TGTGCCAGCTCACCACCGACAGGTCCTTACAATGAGCAGTTCTTC. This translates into CASSPPTGPYNEQFF.